This record covers a single T cell receptor (beta chain). Germline CDR1 and CDR2: LGHNT and FRNRAP. The V end was cut by 5 bases, the J end by 2 bases, with 12 bases between. The CDR3 extends over 14 amino acids. The entry originates in a study of beta chain features in type 1 diabetes. Isolated RNA was reverse transcribed in full, so expressed TCRB transcripts were sequenced. Generated by immunoSEQ multiplex PCR, the TCRdb table keeps only in-frame clones and is missing some. The sample lists a few hundred thousand clones; about 29% were seen once. CD45RO/CCR7/CD25/CD127/CD95/CD27 separated CD4+ naive, central memory, regulatory and stem cell-like memory cells by sorting.

Sequencing was done on a sample of naive CD4+ T cells from blood. This clonotype was sampled from a man aged 18 to 29 in good health. The chain couples TRBV12-5 to TRBJ2-5, with D possibly matching TRBD1 (6 bases). The CDR3: CASGGPGQQETQYF. CDR3 sequence (DNA): TGTGCTAGTGGTGGACCGGGACAACAAGAGACCCAGTACTTC.